Below, 25 T cell receptor beta chains from the same sample are listed, as sequenced in a study of T cells in Graves' hyperthyroidism and ophthalmopathy (dated by TCRdb to 2018 to 2020). Preparation of the library involved multiplex PCR. The sequencing machine was an Illumina HiSeq 2000. The TCR beta CDR3 regions were amplified from the RNA transcripts. The first round of RT-PCR for the TCR CDR3 was performed with the HTBI primer set and the Qiagen OneStep RT-PCR kit. The public reads were reanalyzed by TCRdb: fastp trimming at Q25, MiXCR alignment, in-frame beta chains only. Each entry is one CDR3 protein sequence, shown with its most common DNA and genes. This sample has around 660,000 distinct CDR3 sequences in its table, and nearly 45% of those were observed once. The ten largest clones add up to less than 9.5% of the sample. The material sequenced was peripheral blood or thyroid tissue (not recorded which). Receptors originate from an adult man with Graves' disease, either hyperthyroidism or ophthalmopathy (not recorded which).

A few counts support this clonotype. CDR3 coding DNA: TGCGCCAGCAGCTTGGTGGGGGTCCCGAACACTGAAGCTTTCTTT. The encoded protein is CASSLVGVPNTEAFF. This chain joins TRBV5-1 and TRBJ1-1, with D possibly being TRBD1 (5 bases). The CDR3 consists of 15 residues. V was trimmed by 0 bases and J by 1 base, leaving 10 bases between them. Germline values: CDR1 SGHRS, CDR2 YFSETQ.

V is TRBV7-2 and J is TRBJ2-5; TRBD1 might be the D (5 bases). Germline CDR1 and CDR2: SGHTA and FQGNSA. Trimming stripped 5 bases from V and 5 bases from J, with 18 bases between. The CDR3 runs 15 residues. The chain's CDR3 is CASSQSTGSGETQYF. The CDR3 DNA is TGTGCCAGCAGCCAAAGTACTGGGTCAGGGGAGACCCAGTACTTC.

This clonotype was seen more than once but under ten times. The chain couples TRBV9 to TRBJ1-1; D possibly corresponds to TRBD1 (6 bases). Germline loops: CDR1 SGDLS, CDR2 YYNGEE. Trimming removed 0 bases at V and 5 bases at J, with 20 bases between. This CDR3 is built from 17 residues. CDR3 in DNA: TGTGCCAGCAGCGTAGGGTTTGGTACGGGGGGCCGAACTGAAGCTTTCTTT. Translating gives CASSVGFGTGGRTEAFF.

The chain joins TRBV7-9 to TRBJ1-6, with unresolved D. The CDR3 runs 14 residues. Trimming cost V 1 base and J 7 bases, with 8 bases left between them. The germline V gene has CDR1 SEHNR and CDR2 FQNEAQ (reference sequence). The CDR3 region is CASSLDTPNSPLHF. The DNA of the CDR3 is TGTGCCAGCAGCTTAGACACACCGAATTCACCCCTCCACTTT.

The genes are TRBV6-5 and TRBJ2-7, with a weak D call TRBD1 (5 bases). The germline V gene has CDR1 MNHEY and CDR2 SVGAGI. This CDR3 is built from 13 residues. The germline V and J ends were trimmed by 7 bases and 5 bases, with 15 bases remaining between them. Here the CDR3 DNA reads TGTGCCAGCATGCAGGGTGTGTCCCACGAGCAGTACTTC. Translated, it gives CASMQGVSHEQYF.

The genes are TRBV25-1 and TRBJ1-2, with D maybe TRBD1 (5 bases). Germline V gene lookup returns CDR1 MGHDK and CDR2 SYGVNS. The V end was cut by 8 bases, the J end by 4 bases, with 14 bases between. The length of the CDR3 is 13 residues. The DNA of the CDR3 is TGTGCCAGCGTTGAATCAGGGATCTATGGCTACACCTTC. Encoded protein: CASVESGIYGYTF.

Concerning this clonotype itself: Germline is not matched at one junction end, which may reflect a read error. The chain combines TRBV9 with TRBJ2-7; TRBD2 is a possible D gene (6 bases). CDR3 length: 15 amino acids. CDR1 is SGDLS, CDR2 YYNGEE, per germline. CDR3 in amino acids: CASSVGSGSSYGQYF. The CDR3, as DNA: TGTGCCAGCAGCGTGGGTAGCGGAAGCTCCTACGGGCAGTACTTC.

There are a few counts of this clonotype. The chain links TRBV7-9 to TRBJ1-6; D remains unclear. Per the germline V gene, CDR1 is SEHNR and CDR2 is FQNEAQ (reference sequence). Trimming pared 4 bases from V and 10 bases from J, leaving 11 bases between. The CDR3 is 13 amino acids. The chain's CDR3 is CASSSSRGSPLHF. CDR3 sequence (DNA): TGTGCCAGCAGCTCTTCAAGAGGCTCACCCCTCCACTTT.

This clonotype appeared many times. The V call is TRBV7-9, the J call TRBJ2-7; D gene ambiguous. There are 12 residues in the CDR3. V lost 5 bases, J lost 0 bases, and 5 bases lay in between. The germline V gene encodes CDR1 SEHNR and CDR2 FQNEAQ (reference sequence). CDR3 residues: CASSKRSYEQYF. The CDR3 DNA follows: TGTGCCAGCAGCAAACGCTCCTACGAGCAGTACTTC.

This clonotype was found once. For the CDR3, the DNA is TGTGCCAGCAGTTACGACCCCGGGCATTTT. Translation gives CASSYDPGHF. V usage is TRBV6-5 and J usage is TRBJ1-5, with D hard to call. CDR1 MNHEY and CDR2 SVGAGI come from the germline V gene. The CDR3 runs 10 residues. Trimming took off 2 bases at V and 15 bases at J, with 8 bases between the two ends.

This chain joins TRBV7-2 and TRBJ2-7; the match to TRBD1 covers 7 bases. The V and J ends lost 5 bases and 0 bases, in that order; junction bases with no gene match: 10. This CDR3 contains 16 residues. Germline V lookup: CDR1 SGHTA, CDR2 FQGNSA. The CDR3 bases are TGTGCCAGCAGCCCCCGAGGGGGCAGCAGCTCCTACGAGCAGTACTTC. This sequence encodes CASSPRGGSSSYEQYF.

This clonotype appeared a few times. V usage is TRBV15 and J usage is TRBJ1-2; weak D call: TRBD1 (6 bases). CDR1 and CDR2 from the germline V gene are LNHNV and YYDKDF (reference sequence). Deletions cut 11 bases from V and 2 bases from J, with 18 bases between. The CDR3 has 14 residues. CDR3 in amino acids: CAWSVNRGNYGYTF. DNA for the CDR3: TGTGCCTGGAGTGTCAATAGGGGGAACTATGGCTACACCTTC.

The V gene is TRBV7-8, the J gene TRBJ2-5; possibly TRBD2 for D (10 bases). Trimming shortened V by 5 bases and J by 1 base, and 23 bases separated the two germline ends. Germline assignment: CDR1 SGHVS and CDR2 FQNEAQ. The CDR3 runs to 18 residues. The DNA for the CDR3 is TGTGCCAGCAGCACCTACAGGGGGCTAGCGGGAGTCCAAGAGACCCAGTACTTC. Residues: CASSTYRGLAGVQETQYF. The whole variable domain, filled in from reference TRBV7-8 and TRBJ2-5, reads GAGVSQSPRYKVAKRGQDVALRCDPISGHVSLFWYQQALGQGPEFLTYFQNEAQLDKSGLPSDRFFAERPEGSVSTLKIQRTQQEDSAVYLCASSTYRGLAGVQETQYFGPGTRLLVL.

Notes on this clonotype: An end of the junction differs from the germline gene, which may be a read error. For the CDR3, the DNA is TGTGCCAGCAGCTTGGAGGGTCGGACGAACACTGAAGGTTTCTTT. It yields the protein CASSLEGRTNTEGFF. The chain joins TRBV7-9 to TRBJ1-1, with unresolved D. Per the germline V gene, CDR1 is SEHNR and CDR2 is FQNEAQ (reference sequence). The CDR3 extends over 15 amino acids.

For this clonotype: It may be a read error: a sequence one base away is much more abundant. The V gene is TRBV10-2, the J gene TRBJ1-6; D is possibly TRBD1 (5 bases). This CDR3 has 16 residues. The germline CDR1 and CDR2 sequences are WSHSY and SAAADI. CDR3 sequence reads: CASKMDISSCNSPLHF. The CDR3 DNA sequence: TGCGCCAGCAAGATGGACATTAGCTCCTGTAATTCACCCCTCCACTTT.

The J gene is TRBJ1-4, the V gene TRBV2, with D possibly being TRBD1 (6 bases). Per germline, CDR1 SNHLY and CDR2 FYNNEI. V was pared by 3 bases and J by 5 bases, with 13 bases between. CDR3 length equals 15 residues. CDR3 nucleotides: TGTGCCAGCAGTGAGGAGGAGGGGGTCAATGAAAAACTGTTTTTT. It encodes CASSEEEGVNEKLFF.

This clonotype came up a few times. This chain uses TRBV29-1 with TRBJ2-5; D is unclear. The germline V gene has CDR1 SQVTM and CDR2 ANQGSEA. Between the trimmed V and J ends, which lost 4 bases and 7 bases, there was a span of 4 bases. This CDR3 is 9 amino acids long. The CDR3: CSVVGTQYF. The CDR3 bases are TGCAGCGTTGTCGGGACCCAGTACTTC.

This clonotype was detected only a few times. The genes are TRBV7-8 and TRBJ2-7; TRBD2 agrees at 12 bases. V shed 2 bases, J shed 0 bases, and the junction held 2 bases outside the gene matches. This CDR3 contains 16 residues. CDR1 and CDR2 (germline): SGHVS, FQNEAQ. CDR3 bases: TGTGCCAGCAGCTTACCGACTAGCGGGGGCTCCTACGAGCAGTACTTC. This encodes CASSLPTSGGSYEQYF. Based on the CDR3 plus reference TRBV7-8 and TRBJ2-7, the full variable domain is GAGVSQSPRYKVAKRGQDVALRCDPISGHVSLFWYQQALGQGPEFLTYFQNEAQLDKSGLPSDRFFAERPEGSVSTLKIQRTQQEDSAVYLCASSLPTSGGSYEQYFGPGTRLTVT.

Many counts were recorded for this clonotype. The gene calls are TRBV2 and TRBJ1-1, with a weak D call TRBD1 (6 bases). Germline CDR1 is SNHLY and CDR2 is FYNNEI. The CDR3 spans 14 residues. Between the trimmed V and J ends, which lost 4 bases and 0 bases, there was a span of 9 bases. The CDR3 DNA reads as TGTGCCAGCAGTGGGGGGGCCTTGAACACTGAAGCTTTCTTT. This codes for CASSGGALNTEAFF.

The gene calls are TRBV9 and TRBJ2-7, with D perhaps TRBD1 or TRBD2 (6 bases each). The CDR3 runs to 14 residues. V was pared by 7 bases and J by 5 bases, with 19 bases between. Germline CDR1 reads SGDLS; CDR2 reads YYNGEE. In nucleotides, the CDR3 is TGTGCCAGCCGCGGTACGAAGGGGGGTAACGAGCAGTACTTC. It translates to CASRGTKGGNEQYF. The whole variable domain, remainder taken from reference TRBV9 and TRBJ2-7, is DSGVTQTPKHLITATGQRVTLRCSPRSGDLSVYWYQQSLDQGLQFLIQYYNGEERAKGNILERFSAQQFPDLHSELNLSSLELGDSALYFCASRGTKGGNEQYFGPGTRLTVT.

This sequence joins TRBV29-1 and TRBJ2-2, with 12 bases that match TRBD2. J was trimmed by 4 bases and V by 0 bases; bases with no gene match: 3. This CDR3 contains 16 residues. CDR1 is SQVTM, CDR2 ANQGSEA, per germline. In nucleotides, the CDR3 is TGCAGCGTTGAAGATCTAGCGGGAGGGCGCACCGGGGAGCTGTTTTTT. Protein sequence: CSVEDLAGGRTGELFF.

J is TRBJ2-5 and V is TRBV7-2; no definite D call. The CDR3 sequence is 11 residues long. CDR1 and CDR2 (germline): SGHTA, FQGNSA. V was clipped by 11 bases and J by 2 bases, with 9 bases between them. The CDR3 region has the DNA TGTGCCTGGAGCAATCAAGAGACCCAGTACTTC. This sequence encodes CAWSNQETQYF.

The chain links TRBV6-1 to TRBJ1-2, with D hard to call. With 2 bases removed from V and 8 bases from J, the gap between germline ends came to 6 bases. The CDR3 is 11 amino acids. Germline V gene data show CDR1 as MNHNS and CDR2 as SASEGT. This CDR3 is CASSERRGYTF. As DNA, the CDR3 is TGTGCCAGCAGTGAAAGGAGGGGCTACACCTTC.

As regards this clonotype: The conserved phenylalanine or tryptophan is not found at the CDR3 terminus, so this likely reflects a read error. The chain joins TRBV2 to TRBJ1-2; unclear D gene. The CDR3 is 15 residues long. V gave up 5 bases and J gave up 0 bases, with 13 bases separating them. Germline values: CDR1 SNHLY, CDR2 FYNNEI. The CDR3 protein is CASSSELGSNYGYTL. As DNA, the CDR3 is TGTGCCAGCAGTTCGGAACTGGGGTCTAACTATGGCTACACCCTC.

The sample holds a few counts of this clonotype. CDR3 amino acids: CASSILGQGASEAFF. CDR3 nucleotides: TGTGCCAGTAGTATCCTCGGTCAGGGGGCAAGTGAAGCTTTCTTT. The chain carries TRBV19 and TRBJ1-1, with TRBD1 matching 8 bases. This CDR3 is 15 amino acids long. Losses at the gene ends were 3 bases for V and 7 bases for J; bases not matched to a gene: 10. The germline V gene encodes CDR1 LNHDA and CDR2 SQIVND (reference sequence).